These T cell receptor beta chains were read from a single sample in a study of cytomegalovirus exposure and HLA in healthy donors. Using immunoSEQ multiplex PCR, the repertoire was profiled, and TCRdb retains in-frame clones only, with some absent. This sample has approximately 200,000 clones, with about 80% found just once. The sequenced sample consisted of PBMCs. The receptor source for this set is a woman under 40 in good health and CMV-seropositive. The CDR3 runs from the conserved cysteine through the conserved F or W. Each record gives: D gene, J gene, clone size, V gene, CDR3 length, CDR3 DNA, CDR3 protein. The D gene is left open where the match is weak. Clone size, where shown, is once, few, many, or a class for clones that have expanded.

d_gene: -; j_gene: TRBJ2-5; abundance: -; v_gene: TRBV5-6; len: 15; CDR3nt: TGTGCCAGCAGCTTGATGAGGGTAGGCCAAGAGACCCAGTACTTC; CDR3aa: CASSLMRVGQETQYF
d_gene: -; j_gene: TRBJ2-7; abundance: -; v_gene: TRBV18; len: 16; CDR3nt: TGTGCCAGCTCACCACCGGGGCAGGGTAGCTCCTACGAGCAGTACTTC; CDR3aa: CASSPPGQGSSYEQYF
d_gene: TRBD2; j_gene: TRBJ2-1; abundance: -; v_gene: TRBV6-5; len: 15; CDR3nt: TGTGCCAGCAGTTTTAGTGGGACTACCTACAATGAGCAGTTCTTC; CDR3aa: CASSFSGTTYNEQFF
d_gene: -; j_gene: TRBJ2-1; abundance: few; v_gene: TRBV7-9; len: 16; CDR3nt: TGTGCCAGCAGCCTCGGGTCGGGGTTGACCTACAATGAGCAGTTCTTC; CDR3aa: CASSLGSGLTYNEQFF
d_gene: -; j_gene: TRBJ2-1; abundance: -; v_gene: TRBV5-4; len: 14; CDR3nt: TGTGCCAGCAGCTTGGGGCTAGCGCCCTCAGAGCAGTTCTTC; CDR3aa: CASSLGLAPSEQFF
d_gene: TRBD1; j_gene: TRBJ2-6; abundance: -; v_gene: TRBV7-8; len: 17; CDR3nt: TGTGCCAGCAGCTTTCGGACAGGGGGCGGTGGGGCCAACGTCCTGACTTTC; CDR3aa: CASSFRTGGGGANVLTF
d_gene: -; j_gene: TRBJ2-7; abundance: -; v_gene: TRBV6-1; len: 15; CDR3nt: TGTGCCAGCAGTGAATGGCGGGGTATGGGGCTTGAGCAGTACTTC; CDR3aa: CASSEWRGMGLEQYF
d_gene: -; j_gene: TRBJ1-4; abundance: once; v_gene: TRBV7-8; len: 16; CDR3nt: TGTGCCAGCAGCTTAATCCTCCAGGGGAGGGACGAAAAACTGTTTTTT; CDR3aa: CASSLILQGRDEKLFF
d_gene: -; j_gene: TRBJ1-6; abundance: -; v_gene: TRBV5-6; len: 14; CDR3nt: TGTGCCAGCAGCTTGCCACTACAGGGAACACCCCTCCACTTT; CDR3aa: CASSLPLQGTPLHF
d_gene: TRBD1; j_gene: TRBJ1-2; abundance: -; v_gene: TRBV9; len: 15; CDR3nt: TGTGCCAGCAGCTTACGACAGGGGCTGGCAAGCGGCTACACCTTC; CDR3aa: CASSLRQGLASGYTF
d_gene: TRBD1; j_gene: TRBJ2-1; abundance: -; v_gene: TRBV6-1; len: 15; CDR3nt: TGTGCCAGCGGTCGGGGACAGGGTTTTCTCGATGAGCAGTTCTTC; CDR3aa: CASGRGQGFLDEQFF
d_gene: -; j_gene: TRBJ2-7; abundance: once; v_gene: TRBV4-2; len: 14; CDR3nt: TGTGCCAGCAGCCAAGAGGGCAGGGGGGACGAGCAGTACTTC; CDR3aa: CASSQEGRGDEQYF
d_gene: -; j_gene: TRBJ2-2; abundance: few; v_gene: TRBV7-2; len: 15; CDR3nt: TGTGCCAGCAGTTATCTAGCGTTTAACACCGGGGAGCTGTTTTTT; CDR3aa: CASSYLAFNTGELFF
d_gene: TRBD2; j_gene: TRBJ2-7; abundance: -; v_gene: TRBV13; len: 17; CDR3nt: TGTGCCAGCAGCTTAGGTGTGTTTAGCGGGAGTGGATACGAGCAGTACTTC; CDR3aa: CASSLGVFSGSGYEQYF
d_gene: -; j_gene: TRBJ2-7; abundance: -; v_gene: TRBV5-4; len: 12; CDR3nt: TGTGCCAGCAGTTCAGGGGTGCACGAGCAGTACTTC; CDR3aa: CASSSGVHEQYF
d_gene: -; j_gene: TRBJ1-6; abundance: few; v_gene: TRBV25-1; len: 13; CDR3nt: TGTGCCAGCAGTGAATATCCGGGGTCACCCCTCCACTTT; CDR3aa: CASSEYPGSPLHF
d_gene: -; j_gene: TRBJ2-7; abundance: -; v_gene: TRBV7-9; len: 17; CDR3nt: TGTGCCAGCAGCTTAGGTGGGCCCAGGGGAAGGGCGTACGAGCAGTACTTC; CDR3aa: CASSLGGPRGRAYEQYF
d_gene: -; j_gene: TRBJ1-2; abundance: -; v_gene: TRBV6-6; len: 14; CDR3nt: TGTGCCAGCAGTTACTCGGAGGGGTCCTATGGCTACACCTTC; CDR3aa: CASSYSEGSYGYTF
d_gene: TRBD1; j_gene: TRBJ1-1; abundance: once; v_gene: TRBV5-4; len: 14; CDR3nt: TGTGCCAGCAGCTTTGGAGGGGGCGGCACTGAAGCTTTCTTT; CDR3aa: CASSFGGGGTEAFF
d_gene: -; j_gene: TRBJ1-2; abundance: -; v_gene: TRBV7-6; len: 14; CDR3nt: TGTGCCAGCAGCTTAGGGGGCGTGGGCTATGGCTACACCTTC; CDR3aa: CASSLGGVGYGYTF